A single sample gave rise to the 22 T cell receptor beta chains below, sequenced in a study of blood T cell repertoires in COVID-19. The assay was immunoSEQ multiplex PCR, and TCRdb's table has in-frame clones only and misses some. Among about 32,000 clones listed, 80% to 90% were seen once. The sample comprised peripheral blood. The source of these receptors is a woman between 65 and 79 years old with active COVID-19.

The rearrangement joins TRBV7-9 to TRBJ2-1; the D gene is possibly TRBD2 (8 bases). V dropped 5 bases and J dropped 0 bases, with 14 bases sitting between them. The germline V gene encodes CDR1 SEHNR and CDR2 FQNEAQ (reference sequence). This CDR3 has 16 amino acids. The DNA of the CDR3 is TGTGCCAGCAGCCTACAGGGGACTAGCTCCTACAATGAGCAGTTCTTC. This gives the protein CASSLQGTSSYNEQFF.

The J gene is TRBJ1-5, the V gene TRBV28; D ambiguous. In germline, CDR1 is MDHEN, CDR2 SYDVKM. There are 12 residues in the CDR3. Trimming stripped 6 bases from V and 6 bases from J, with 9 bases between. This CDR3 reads CASSLPGQPQHF. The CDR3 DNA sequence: TGTGCCAGCAGCTTACCGGGTCAGCCCCAGCATTTT.

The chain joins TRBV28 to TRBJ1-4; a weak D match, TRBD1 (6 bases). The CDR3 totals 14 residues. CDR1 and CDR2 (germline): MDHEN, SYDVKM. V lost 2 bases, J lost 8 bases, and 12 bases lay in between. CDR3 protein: CASSLVQGNEKLFF. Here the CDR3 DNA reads TGTGCCAGCAGTTTAGTACAGGGTAACGAAAAACTGTTTTTT.

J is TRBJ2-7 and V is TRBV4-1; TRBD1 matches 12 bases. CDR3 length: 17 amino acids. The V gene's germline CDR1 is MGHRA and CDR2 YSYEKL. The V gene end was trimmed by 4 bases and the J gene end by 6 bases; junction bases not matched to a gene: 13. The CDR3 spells CASSLDRPGQGAGEQYF. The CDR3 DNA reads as TGCGCCAGCAGCCTAGACCGACCGGGACAGGGGGCCGGCGAGCAGTACTTC.

The DNA for the CDR3 is TGCGCCAGCAGCGGCTTCCAGGGGCGCGACTACGAGCAGTACTTC. This codes for CASSGFQGRDYEQYF. The gene calls are TRBV5-1 and TRBJ2-7; perhaps TRBD1 as D (6 bases). Germline V gene data show CDR1 as SGHRS and CDR2 as YFSETQ. V was cut by 4 bases and J by 3 bases, with 17 bases left in between. The CDR3 totals 15 residues.

The CDR3 reads CASSTTGTPFF. The DNA of the CDR3 is TGTGCCAGCAGCACGACAGGCACCCCTTTCTTT. V and J are TRBV7-2 and TRBJ1-1; a weak D match, TRBD1 (6 bases). The CDR3 sequence is 11 residues long. Germline V gene data show CDR1 as SGHTA and CDR2 as FQGNSA. Trimming left V 5 bases short and J 12 bases short, with 13 bases between.

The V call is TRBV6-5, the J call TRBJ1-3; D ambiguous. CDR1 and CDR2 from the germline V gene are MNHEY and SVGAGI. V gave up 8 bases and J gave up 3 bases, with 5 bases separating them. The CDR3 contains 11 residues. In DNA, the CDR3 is TGTGCCAGCGGCAATGGAAACACCATATATTTT. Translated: CASGNGNTIYF.

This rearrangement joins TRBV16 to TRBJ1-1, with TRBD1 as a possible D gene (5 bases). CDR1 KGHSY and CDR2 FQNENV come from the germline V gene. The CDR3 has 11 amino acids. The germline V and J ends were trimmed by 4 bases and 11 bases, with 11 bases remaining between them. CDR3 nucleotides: TGTGCCAGCAGCCCAGACAGTGGGGCTTTCTTT. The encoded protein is CASSPDSGAFF.

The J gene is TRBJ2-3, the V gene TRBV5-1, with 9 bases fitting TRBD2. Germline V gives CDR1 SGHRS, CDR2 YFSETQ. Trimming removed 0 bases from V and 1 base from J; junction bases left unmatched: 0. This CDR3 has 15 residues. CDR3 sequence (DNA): TGCGCCAGCAGCTTGGGGACTAGCGGCACAGATACGCAGTATTTT. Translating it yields CASSLGTSGTDTQYF.

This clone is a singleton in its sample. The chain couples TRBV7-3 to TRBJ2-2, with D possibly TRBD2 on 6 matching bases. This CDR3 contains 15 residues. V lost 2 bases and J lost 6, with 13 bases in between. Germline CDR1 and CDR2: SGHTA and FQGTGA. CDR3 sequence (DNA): TGTGCCAGCAGCTTAGCCCTCGGGGGTCCCGGGGAGCTGTTTTTT. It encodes CASSLALGGPGELFF.

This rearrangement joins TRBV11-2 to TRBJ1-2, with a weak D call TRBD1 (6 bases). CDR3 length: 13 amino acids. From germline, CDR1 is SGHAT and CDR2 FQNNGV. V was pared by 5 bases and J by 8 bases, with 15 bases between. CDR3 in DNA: TGTGCCAGCAGCCTGGGGGCGGGTGACGGCTACACCTTC. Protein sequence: CASSLGAGDGYTF.

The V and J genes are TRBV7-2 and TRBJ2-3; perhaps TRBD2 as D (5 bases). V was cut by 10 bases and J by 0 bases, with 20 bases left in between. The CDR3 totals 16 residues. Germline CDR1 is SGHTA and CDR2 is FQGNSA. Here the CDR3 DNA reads TGTGCCACCGCCCAACTCTGGCGGGTGAGCACAGATACGCAGTATTTT. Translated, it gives CATAQLWRVSTDTQYF. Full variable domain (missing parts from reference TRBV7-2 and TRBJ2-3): GAGVSQSPSNKVTEKGKDVELRCDPISGHTALYWYRQSLGQGLEFLIYFQGNSAPDKSGLPSDRFSAERTGGSVSTLTIQRTQQEDSAVYLCATAQLWRVSTDTQYFGPGTRLTVL.

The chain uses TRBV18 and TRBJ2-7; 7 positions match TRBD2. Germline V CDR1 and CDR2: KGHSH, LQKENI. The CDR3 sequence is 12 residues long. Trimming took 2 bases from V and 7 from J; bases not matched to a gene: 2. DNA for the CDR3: TGTGCCAGCTCACCAGGGGAGGGGGAGCAGTACTTC. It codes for CASSPGEGEQYF.

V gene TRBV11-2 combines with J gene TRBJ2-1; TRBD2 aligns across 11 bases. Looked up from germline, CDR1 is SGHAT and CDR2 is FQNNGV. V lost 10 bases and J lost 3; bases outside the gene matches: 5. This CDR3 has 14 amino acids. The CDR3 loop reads CATTGTSGYNEQFF. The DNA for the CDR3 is TGTGCCACGACCGGGACTAGCGGCTACAATGAGCAGTTCTTC.

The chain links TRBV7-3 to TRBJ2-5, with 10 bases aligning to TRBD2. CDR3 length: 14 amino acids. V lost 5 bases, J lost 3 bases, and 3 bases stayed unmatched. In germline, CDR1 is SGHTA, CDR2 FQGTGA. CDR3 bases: TGTGCCAGCAGCCCCGGGACTAGCGAAGAGACCCAGTACTTC. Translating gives CASSPGTSEETQYF. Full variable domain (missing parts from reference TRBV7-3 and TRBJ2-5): GAGVSQTPSNKVTEKGKYVELRCDPISGHTALYWYRQSLGQGPEFLIYFQGTGAADDSGLPNDRFFAVRPEGSVSTLKIQRTERGDSAVYLCASSPGTSEETQYFGPGTRLLVL.

The CDR3: CASSLARDEQFF. For the CDR3, the DNA is TGTGCCAGCAGCTTAGCCCGGGATGAGCAGTTCTTC. The chain joins TRBV11-2 to TRBJ2-1, with D uncertain. Germline V lookup: CDR1 SGHAT, CDR2 FQNNGV. This CDR3 has 12 residues. V dropped 1 base and J dropped 8 bases, with 6 bases sitting between them.

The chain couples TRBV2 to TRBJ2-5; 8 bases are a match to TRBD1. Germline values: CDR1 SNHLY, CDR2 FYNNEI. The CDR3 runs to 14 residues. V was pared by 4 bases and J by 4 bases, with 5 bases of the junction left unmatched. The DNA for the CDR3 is TGTGCCAGCAGTGGGACAGGGACGAGAGAGACCCAGTACTTC. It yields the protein CASSGTGTRETQYF.

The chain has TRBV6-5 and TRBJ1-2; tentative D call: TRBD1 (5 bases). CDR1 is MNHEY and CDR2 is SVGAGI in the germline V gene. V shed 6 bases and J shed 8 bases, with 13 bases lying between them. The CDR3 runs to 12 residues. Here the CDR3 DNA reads TGTGCCAGCAGCCTCCCGGGGGGAGGCTACACCTTC. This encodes CASSLPGGGYTF.

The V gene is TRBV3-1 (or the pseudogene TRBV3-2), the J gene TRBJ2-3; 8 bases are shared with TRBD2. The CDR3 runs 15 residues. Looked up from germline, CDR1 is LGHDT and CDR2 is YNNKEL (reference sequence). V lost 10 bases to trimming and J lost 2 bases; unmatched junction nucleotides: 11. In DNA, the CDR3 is TGTGCCACACAAGCGGGGGCGTCACTCACAGATACGCAGTATTTT. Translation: CATQAGASLTDTQYF.

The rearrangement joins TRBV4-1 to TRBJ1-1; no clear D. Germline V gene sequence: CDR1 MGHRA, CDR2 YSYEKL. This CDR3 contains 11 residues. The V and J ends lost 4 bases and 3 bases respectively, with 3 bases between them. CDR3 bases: TGCGCCAGCAGCCTAGACACTGAAGCTTTCTTT. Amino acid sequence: CASSLDTEAFF.

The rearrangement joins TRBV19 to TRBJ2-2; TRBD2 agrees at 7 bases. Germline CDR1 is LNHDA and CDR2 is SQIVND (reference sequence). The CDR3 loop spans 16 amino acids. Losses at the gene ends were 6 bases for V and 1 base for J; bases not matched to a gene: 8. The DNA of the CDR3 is TGTGCCAGTAGGTATGCTAGCGGATTGAACACCGGGGAGCTGTTTTTT. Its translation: CASRYASGLNTGELFF.

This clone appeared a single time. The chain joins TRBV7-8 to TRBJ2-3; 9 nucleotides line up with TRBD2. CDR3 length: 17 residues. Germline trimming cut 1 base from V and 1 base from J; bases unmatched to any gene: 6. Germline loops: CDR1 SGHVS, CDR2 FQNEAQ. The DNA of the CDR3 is TGTGCCAGCAGCTTAGTTGCGGGGGGGCCGGGCACAGATACGCAGTATTTT. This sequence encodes CASSLVAGGPGTDTQYF. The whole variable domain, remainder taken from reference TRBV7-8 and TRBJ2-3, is GAGVSQSPRYKVAKRGQDVALRCDPISGHVSLFWYQQALGQGPEFLTYFQNEAQLDKSGLPSDRFFAERPEGSVSTLKIQRTQQEDSAVYLCASSLVAGGPGTDTQYFGPGTRLTVL.